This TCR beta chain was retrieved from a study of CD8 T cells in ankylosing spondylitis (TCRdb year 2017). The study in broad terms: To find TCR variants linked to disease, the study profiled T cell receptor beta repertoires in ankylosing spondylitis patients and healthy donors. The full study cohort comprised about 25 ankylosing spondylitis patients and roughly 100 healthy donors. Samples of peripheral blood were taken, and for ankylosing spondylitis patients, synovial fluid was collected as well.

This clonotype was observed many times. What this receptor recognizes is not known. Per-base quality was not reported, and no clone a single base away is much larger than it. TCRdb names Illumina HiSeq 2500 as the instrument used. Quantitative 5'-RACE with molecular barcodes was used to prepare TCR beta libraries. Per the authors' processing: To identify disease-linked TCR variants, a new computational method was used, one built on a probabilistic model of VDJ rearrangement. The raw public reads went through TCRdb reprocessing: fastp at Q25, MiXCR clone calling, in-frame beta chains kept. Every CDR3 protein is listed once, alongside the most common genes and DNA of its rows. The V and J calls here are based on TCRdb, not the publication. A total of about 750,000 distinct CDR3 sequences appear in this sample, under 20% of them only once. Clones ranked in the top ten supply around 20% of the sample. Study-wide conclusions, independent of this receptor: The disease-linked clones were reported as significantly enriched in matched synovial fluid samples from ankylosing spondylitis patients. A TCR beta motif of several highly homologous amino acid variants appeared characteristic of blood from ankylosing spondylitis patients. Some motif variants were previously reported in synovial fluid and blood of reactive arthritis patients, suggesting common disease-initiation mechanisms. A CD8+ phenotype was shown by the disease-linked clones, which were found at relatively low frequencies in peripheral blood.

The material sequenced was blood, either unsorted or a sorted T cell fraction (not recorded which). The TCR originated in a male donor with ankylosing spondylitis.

The bases are TGTGCCAGCAGACCGCCCAGCACAGATACGCAGTATTTT. Protein translation: CASRPPSTDTQYF. Rearrangement joined TRBV6-1 to TRBJ2-3, with the D gene not confidently named. V loses 6 bases, J loses 0 bases, and the germline ends lie 7 bases apart. The CDR3 runs 13 residues from the cysteine to the phenylalanine. Kept here is only the CDR3 DNA, which spans 39 bases and is read in frame from base 1. CDR1 and CDR2 (MNHNS, SASEGT) derive from the germline V gene.